The rows below give T cell receptor beta chains drawn from one sample of a study of cytomegalovirus exposure and HLA in healthy donors. Generated by immunoSEQ multiplex PCR, the TCRdb table keeps only in-frame clones and is missing some. Of about 130,000 clones listed, around 81% are singletons. Sequencing was done on a sample of PBMCs. The source is a man between 18 and 29 years old in good health and CMV-seronegative. CDR3s include the opening cysteine and the closing phenylalanine or tryptophan. A D gene is named only where the DNA matches it firmly.

v_gene: TRBV30
d_gene: .
j_gene: TRBJ2-7
CDR3nt: TGTGCCTGGAGGAAGACAGGAGGCTACGAGCAGTACTTC
CDR3aa: CAWRKTGGYEQYF

v_gene: TRBV5-4
d_gene: .
j_gene: TRBJ1-2
CDR3nt: TGTGCCAGCAGAGGCGGGGGGAGTACGGCTAACTATGGCTACACCTTC
CDR3aa: CASRGGGSTANYGYTF

v_gene: TRBV13
d_gene: .
j_gene: TRBJ1-1
CDR3nt: TGTGCCAGCAGCTTAGGTGCGGTCGGGATGAACACTGAAGCTTTCTTT
CDR3aa: CASSLGAVGMNTEAFF

v_gene: TRBV11-3
d_gene: .
j_gene: TRBJ2-5
CDR3nt: TGTGCCAGCAGCTCCTACACTGACAGTAAAGAGACCCAGTACTTC
CDR3aa: CASSSYTDSKETQYF

v_gene: TRBV28
d_gene: TRBD1
j_gene: TRBJ1-2
CDR3nt: TGTGCCAGCATACAGGGGAGCTTTGAGGGCTACACCTTC
CDR3aa: CASIQGSFEGYTF

v_gene: TRBV6-5
d_gene: .
j_gene: TRBJ2-1
CDR3nt: TGTGCCAGCAGTTACTTACAGGTTGGCAATGAGCAGTTCTTC
CDR3aa: CASSYLQVGNEQFF

v_gene: TRBV4-2
d_gene: TRBD1
j_gene: TRBJ1-5
CDR3nt: TGTGCCAGCAGCCGAGCTACAGGGGGCAGCGGCAATCAGCCCCAGCATTTT
CDR3aa: CASSRATGGSGNQPQHF

v_gene: TRBV5-4
d_gene: .
j_gene: TRBJ1-6
CDR3nt: TGTGCCAGCAGCTATTCTCCCGGCTCCTATAATTCACCCCTCCACTTT
CDR3aa: CASSYSPGSYNSPLHF

v_gene: TRBV15
d_gene: .
j_gene: TRBJ1-5
CDR3nt: TGTGCCACCAGCTGGCCTTCAAATAATCAGCCCCAGCATTTT
CDR3aa: CATSWPSNNQPQHF

v_gene: TRBV27
d_gene: TRBD2
j_gene: TRBJ2-1
CDR3nt: TGTGCCAGCAGTACATGGGTACTAGCGGGGGGTGAGCAGTTCTTC
CDR3aa: CASSTWVLAGGEQFF